Presented here are 2 T cell receptor beta chains from one specimen sequenced in a study of cytomegalovirus exposure and HLA in healthy donors. Here immunoSEQ multiplex PCR was the method, and the copy in TCRdb shows in-frame clones only, minus some. The sample lists 120,000 or so clones; 85% were seen once. Material for sequencing was PBMCs. The source is a woman aged 30 to 39 in good health and CMV-seronegative.

V is TRBV7-6 and J is TRBJ2-1; 7 bases align to TRBD2. This CDR3 is 13 amino acids long. V was clipped by 5 bases and J by 8 bases; unmatched bases: 6. CDR1 SGHVS and CDR2 FNYEAQ come from the germline V gene. CDR3 sequence reads: CASSRTRWDEQFF. The CDR3 DNA is TGTGCCAGCAGCCGGACTAGGTGGGATGAGCAGTTCTTC.

This clone occurred once. The CDR3 region is CASSFRATNEKLFF. CDR3 DNA sequence: TGTGCCAGCAGCTTCAGGGCAACTAATGAAAAACTGTTTTTT. This chain links TRBV11-2 with TRBJ1-4, with D perhaps TRBD1 (5 bases). This CDR3 spans 14 amino acids. V lost 3 bases and J 0 bases, leaving 5 bases between the germline ends. In germline, CDR1 is SGHAT, CDR2 FQNNGV.